This TCR beta chain was recorded in a study of CD8 T cells in Susac syndrome. About 0.5 to 1 ug RNA was reverse transcribed with random hexamers. With immunoSEQ multiplex PCR, TCR beta CDR3 was amplified across 54 Vbeta and 13 Jbeta. TCRdb reprocessed the immunoSEQ multiplex PCR reads via MiXCR and lists one record per CDR3 protein. The sample contains 100,000 to 150,000 distinct CDR3 sequences, nearly 95% of which appear only once. CD8+ and CD4+ T cells circulating in blood were sequenced for TCR beta. The healthy controls were matched to patients by age and sex. The CD8+ and CD4+ T cells were negatively isolated, with the TEMRA cells enriched by FACS. This CDR3 region has 14 residues. Germline CDR1 reads KGHSH; CDR2 reads LQKENI. Trimming removed 1 base at V and 3 bases at J, with 10 bases between.

V and J are TRBV18 and TRBJ2-7; maybe TRBD1 (5 bases). The sequenced sample consisted of CD4+ T cells from PBMCs. This receptor was taken from a human donor in good health. CDR3 protein: CASSPQTEYYEQYF. The CDR3 DNA is TGTGCCAGCTCACCACAGACAGAGTACTACGAGCAGTACTTC. The full variable domain, rest sourced from reference TRBV18 and TRBJ2-7, is NAGVMQNPRHLVRRRGQEARLRCSPMKGHSHVYWYRQLPEEGLKFMVYLQKENIIDESGMPKERFSAEFPKEGPSILRIQQVVRGDSAAYFCASSPQTEYYEQYFGPGTRLTVT.